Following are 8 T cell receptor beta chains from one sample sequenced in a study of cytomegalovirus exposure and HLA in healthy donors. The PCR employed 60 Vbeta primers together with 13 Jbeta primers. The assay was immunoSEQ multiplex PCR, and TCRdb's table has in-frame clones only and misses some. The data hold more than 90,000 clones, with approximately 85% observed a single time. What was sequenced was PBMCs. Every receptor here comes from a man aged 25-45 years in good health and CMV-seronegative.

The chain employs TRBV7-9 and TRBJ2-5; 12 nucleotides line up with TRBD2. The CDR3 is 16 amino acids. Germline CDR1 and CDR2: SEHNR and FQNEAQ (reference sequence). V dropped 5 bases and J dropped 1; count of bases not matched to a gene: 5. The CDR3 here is CASSPTSGSSQETQYF. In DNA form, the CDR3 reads TGTGCCAGCAGCCCGACTAGCGGGAGTTCCCAAGAGACCCAGTACTTC.

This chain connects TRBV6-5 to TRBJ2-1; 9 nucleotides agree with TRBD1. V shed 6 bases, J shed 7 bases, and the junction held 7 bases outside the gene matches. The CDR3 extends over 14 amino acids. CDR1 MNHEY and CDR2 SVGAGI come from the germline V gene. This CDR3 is CASRQGAERNEQFF. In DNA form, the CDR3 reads TGTGCCAGCAGACAGGGGGCGGAAAGGAATGAGCAGTTCTTC.

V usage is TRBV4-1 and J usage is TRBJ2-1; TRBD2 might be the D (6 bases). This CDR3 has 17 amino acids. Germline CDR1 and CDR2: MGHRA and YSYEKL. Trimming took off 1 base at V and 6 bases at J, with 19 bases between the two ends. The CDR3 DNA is TGCGCCAGCAGCCAAGTTGATCTGGGACTGAATGTCAATGAGCAGTTCTTC. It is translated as CASSQVDLGLNVNEQFF.

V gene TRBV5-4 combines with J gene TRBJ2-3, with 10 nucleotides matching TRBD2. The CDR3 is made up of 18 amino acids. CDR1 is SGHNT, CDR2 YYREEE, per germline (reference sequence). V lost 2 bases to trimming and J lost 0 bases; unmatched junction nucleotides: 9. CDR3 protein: CASSFGSSGGSSTDTQYF. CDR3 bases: TGTGCCAGCAGCTTCGGTAGTAGCGGGGGGAGTAGCACAGATACGCAGTATTTT.

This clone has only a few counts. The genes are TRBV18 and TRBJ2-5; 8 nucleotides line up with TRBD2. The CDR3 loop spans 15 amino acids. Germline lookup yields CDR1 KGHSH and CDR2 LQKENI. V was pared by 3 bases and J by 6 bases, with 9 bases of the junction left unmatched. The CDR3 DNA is TGTGCCAGCTCACCCACTAGCGGAGGCACGCAGACCCAGTACTTC. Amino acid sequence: CASSPTSGGTQTQYF.

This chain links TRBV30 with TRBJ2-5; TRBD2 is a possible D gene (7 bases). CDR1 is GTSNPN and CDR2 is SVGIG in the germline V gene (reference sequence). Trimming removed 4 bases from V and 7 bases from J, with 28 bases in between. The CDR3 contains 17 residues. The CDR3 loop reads CAWTAYGGPGAAGTQYF. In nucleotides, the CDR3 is TGTGCCTGGACCGCATACGGGGGGCCCGGGGCGGCTGGGACCCAGTACTTC.

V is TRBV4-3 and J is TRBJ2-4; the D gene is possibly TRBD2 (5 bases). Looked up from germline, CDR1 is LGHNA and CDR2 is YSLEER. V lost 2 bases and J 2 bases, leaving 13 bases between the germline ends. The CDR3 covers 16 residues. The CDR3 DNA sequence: TGCGCCAGCAGCCAAAATTCCCTAGCCTCCAAAAACATTCAGTACTTC. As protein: CASSQNSLASKNIQYF.

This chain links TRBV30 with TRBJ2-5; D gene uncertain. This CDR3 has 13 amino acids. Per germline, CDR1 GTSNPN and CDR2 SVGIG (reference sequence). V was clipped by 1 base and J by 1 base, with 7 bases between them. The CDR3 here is CAWSGALQETQYF. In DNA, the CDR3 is TGTGCCTGGAGTGGGGCACTCCAAGAGACCCAGTACTTC.